What follows describes a single TCR beta chain. Antigen specificity is unknown. Sequenced by immunoSEQ multiplex PCR; TCRdb stores in-frame clones only, minus some. This table holds fewer than 120,000 clones, over 75% found once. The data belong to a study of T cell responses to AZD1222 COVID-19 vaccine. Broader study findings: The sample set comprised mostly white British donors with more females, and clonal diversity was possibly underestimated.

Germline CDR1 and CDR2: MGHRA and YSYEKL. This CDR3 contains 17 residues. Deletions cut 0 bases from V and 0 bases from J, with 12 bases between. The chain uses TRBV4-1 and TRBJ2-1; D is unresolved. The TCR was taken from an adult in good health. The input for sequencing was peripheral blood, taken on day 0 of AZD1222 vaccination. DNA of the CDR3: TGCGCCAGCAGCCAAGATCGCTCAAACCCCTCCTACAATGAGCAGTTCTTC. It encodes CASSQDRSNPSYNEQFF.